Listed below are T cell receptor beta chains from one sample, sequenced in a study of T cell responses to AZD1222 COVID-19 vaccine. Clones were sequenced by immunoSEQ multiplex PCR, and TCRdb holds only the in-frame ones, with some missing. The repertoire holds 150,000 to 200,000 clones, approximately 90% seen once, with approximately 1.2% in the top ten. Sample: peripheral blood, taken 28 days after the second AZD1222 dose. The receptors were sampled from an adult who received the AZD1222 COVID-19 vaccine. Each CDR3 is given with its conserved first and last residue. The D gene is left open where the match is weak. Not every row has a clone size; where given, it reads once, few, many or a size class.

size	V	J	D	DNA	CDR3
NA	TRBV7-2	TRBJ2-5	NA	TGTGCCAGCAGCCGATTACAAGAGACCCAGTACTTC	CASSRLQETQYF
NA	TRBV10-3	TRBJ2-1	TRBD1	TGTGCCATCAGGAACAGGGGTTCTTCTTCCTACAATGAGCAGTTCTTC	CAIRNRGSSSYNEQFF
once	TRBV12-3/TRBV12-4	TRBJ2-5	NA	TGTGCCAGCAGTTTTCAGGAGACCCAGTACTTC	CASSFQETQYF
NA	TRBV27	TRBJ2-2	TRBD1	TGTGCCAGCAGTTTCCAGGGGGCCAACGGGGAGCTGTTTTTT	CASSFQGANGELFF
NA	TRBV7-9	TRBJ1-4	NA	TGTGCCAGCAGCGCAGGGACCCCCTCGGGGGAAAAACTGTTTTTT	CASSAGTPSGEKLFF
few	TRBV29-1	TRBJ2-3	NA	TGCAGCGGTGACGAAGGGGGTATCGATACGCAGTATTTT	CSGDEGGIDTQYF
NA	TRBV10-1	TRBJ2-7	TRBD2	TGCGCCAGCAGCGGGACTACCATCAGCGAGCAGTACTTC	CASSGTTISEQYF
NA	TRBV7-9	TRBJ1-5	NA	TGTGCCAGCAGCTTAGGAGGGACCGACAATCAGCCCCAGCATTTT	CASSLGGTDNQPQHF
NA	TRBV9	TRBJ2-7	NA	TGTGCCAGCAGCCCGGCCCGTAACTCCTACGAGCAGTACTTC	CASSPARNSYEQYF
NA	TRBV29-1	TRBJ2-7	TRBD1	TGCAGCGTGAAGGTTGGGGACAGGGTCTACGAGCAGTACTTC	CSVKVGDRVYEQYF
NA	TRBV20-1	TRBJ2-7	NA	TGCAGTGCTAGTGGCCAGGGGCCCTACGAGCAGTACTTC	CSASGQGPYEQYF
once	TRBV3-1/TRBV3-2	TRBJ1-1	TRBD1	TGTGCCAGCAGCCAAGGACGAAGGGGGCTTGGTGAAGCTTTCTTT	CASSQGRRGLGEAFF
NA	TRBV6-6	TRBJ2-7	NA	TGTGCCAGCAGTTACTCGTTCTTGAGGGACTACGAGCAGTACTTC	CASSYSFLRDYEQYF
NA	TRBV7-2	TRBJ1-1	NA	TGTGCCAGCAGCCCCCAATTGGCTAGGTGGGCTTTCTTT	CASSPQLARWAFF
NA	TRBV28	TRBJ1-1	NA	TGTGCCAGCAGTTTAGGGGGGCGTGCAGAAGCTTTCTTT	CASSLGGRAEAFF
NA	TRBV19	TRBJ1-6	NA	TGTGCCAGTAGTGCAGGGGAAACCAATAATTCACCCCTCCACTTT	CASSAGETNNSPLHF
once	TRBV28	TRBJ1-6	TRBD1	TGTGCCAGCAGCCCCAGACAGGGGCTGGATAATTCACCCCTCCACTTT	CASSPRQGLDNSPLHF
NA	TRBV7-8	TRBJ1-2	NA	TGTGCCAGCAGCAACGAATGGACAGTTGGAGACTATGGCTACACCTTC	CASSNEWTVGDYGYTF
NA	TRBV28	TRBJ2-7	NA	TGTGCCAGCAACCCTCAACAGACCTACGAGCAGTACTTC	CASNPQQTYEQYF
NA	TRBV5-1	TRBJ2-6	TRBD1	TGCGCCAGCAGCTTGGACCAGGGGGCTGGGGCCAACGTCCTGACTTTC	CASSLDQGAGANVLTF
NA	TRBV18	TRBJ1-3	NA	TGTGCCAGCTCACCACAGGGTCTGGTTGGAAACACCATATATTTT	CASSPQGLVGNTIYF
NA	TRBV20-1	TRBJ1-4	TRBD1	TGCAGTGCTAGTTCCCAGGGGGCAACTAATGAAAAACTGTTTTTT	CSASSQGATNEKLFF
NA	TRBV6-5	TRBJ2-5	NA	TGTGCCAGCAGTTCCGACAGGTCAGGGACCCAGTACTTC	CASSSDRSGTQYF
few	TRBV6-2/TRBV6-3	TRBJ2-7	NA	TGTGCCAGCAGTTACTCGAGCTCACCCTACGAGCAGTACTTC	CASSYSSSPYEQYF